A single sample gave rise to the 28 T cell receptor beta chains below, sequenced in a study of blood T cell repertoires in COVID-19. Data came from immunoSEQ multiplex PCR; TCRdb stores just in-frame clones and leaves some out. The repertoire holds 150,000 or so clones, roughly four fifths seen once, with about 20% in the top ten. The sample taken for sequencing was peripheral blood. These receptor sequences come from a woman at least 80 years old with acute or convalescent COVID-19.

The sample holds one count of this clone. The CDR3 spells CASSKAGGRSYGYTF. The DNA for the CDR3 is TGTGCCAGCAGCAAAGCGGGGGGGAGGAGCTATGGCTACACCTTC. The chain recombines TRBV21-1 with TRBJ1-2. TRBV21-1 is a pseudogene. This CDR3 region has 15 residues.

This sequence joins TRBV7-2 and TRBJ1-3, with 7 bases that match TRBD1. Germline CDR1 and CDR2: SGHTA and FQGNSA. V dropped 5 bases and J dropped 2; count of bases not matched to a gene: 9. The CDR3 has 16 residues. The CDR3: CASSPRSRGAGNTIYF. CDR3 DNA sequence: TGTGCCAGCAGCCCACGATCCAGGGGGGCTGGAAACACCATATATTTT.

The CDR3 region has the DNA TGTGCCAGCAGCCCCGGGGGAGGCCAGCAAGCTTTCTTT. Translation: CASSPGGGQQAFF. The chain joins TRBV28 to TRBJ1-1, with TRBD1 as a possible D gene (5 bases). CDR1 and CDR2 from the germline V gene are MDHEN and SYDVKM. Trimming stripped 6 bases from V and 9 bases from J, with 17 bases between. The CDR3 is 13 amino acids.

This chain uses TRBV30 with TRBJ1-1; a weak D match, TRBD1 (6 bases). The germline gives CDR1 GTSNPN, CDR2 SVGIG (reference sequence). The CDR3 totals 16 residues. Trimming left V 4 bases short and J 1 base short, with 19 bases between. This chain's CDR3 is CAWTTTRGAGNTEAFF. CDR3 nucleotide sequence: TGTGCCTGGACCACGACCCGGGGGGCCGGGAACACTGAAGCTTTCTTT.

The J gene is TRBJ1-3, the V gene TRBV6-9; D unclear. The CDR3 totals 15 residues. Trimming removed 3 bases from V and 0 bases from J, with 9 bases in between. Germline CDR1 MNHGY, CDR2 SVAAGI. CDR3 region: CASSYPLLSGNTIYF. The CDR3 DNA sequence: TGTGCCAGCAGTTACCCCCTTCTCTCTGGAAACACCATATATTTT.

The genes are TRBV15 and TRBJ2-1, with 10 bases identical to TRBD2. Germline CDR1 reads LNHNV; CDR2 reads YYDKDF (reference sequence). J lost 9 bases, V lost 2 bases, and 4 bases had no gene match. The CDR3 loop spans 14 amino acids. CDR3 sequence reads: CATSRPGTSAEQFF. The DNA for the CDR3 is TGTGCCACCAGCAGACCCGGGACTAGCGCTGAGCAGTTCTTC.

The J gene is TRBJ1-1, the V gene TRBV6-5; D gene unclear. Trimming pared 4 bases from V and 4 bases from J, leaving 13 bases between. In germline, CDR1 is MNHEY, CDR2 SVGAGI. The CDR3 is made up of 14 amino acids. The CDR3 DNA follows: TGTGCCAGCAGTTTCTCACTAGGGCGCACTGAAGCTTTCTTT. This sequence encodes CASSFSLGRTEAFF.

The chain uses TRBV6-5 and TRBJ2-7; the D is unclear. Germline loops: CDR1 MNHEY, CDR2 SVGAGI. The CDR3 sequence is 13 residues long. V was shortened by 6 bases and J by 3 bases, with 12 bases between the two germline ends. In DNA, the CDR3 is TGTGCCAGCAGAGACCTGCAGGTCTACGAGCAGTACTTC. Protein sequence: CASRDLQVYEQYF.

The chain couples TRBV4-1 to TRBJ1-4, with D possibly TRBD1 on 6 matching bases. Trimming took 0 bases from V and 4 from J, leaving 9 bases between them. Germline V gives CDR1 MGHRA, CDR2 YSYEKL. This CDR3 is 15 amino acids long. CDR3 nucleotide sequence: TGCGCCAGCAGCCAAGACAGACAGGTTAATGAAAAACTGTTTTTT. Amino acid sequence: CASSQDRQVNEKLFF.

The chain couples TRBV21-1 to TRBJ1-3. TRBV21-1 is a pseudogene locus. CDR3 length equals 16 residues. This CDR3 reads CASRPPGRVAGNTIYF. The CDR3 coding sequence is TGTGCCAGCAGGCCCCCAGGAAGGGTAGCGGGAAACACCATATATTTT.

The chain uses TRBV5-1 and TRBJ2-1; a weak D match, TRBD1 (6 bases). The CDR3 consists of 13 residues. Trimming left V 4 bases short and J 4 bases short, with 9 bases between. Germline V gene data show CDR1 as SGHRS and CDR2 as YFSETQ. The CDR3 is CASSIQGYNEQFF. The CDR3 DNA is TGCGCCAGCAGCATACAGGGTTACAATGAGCAGTTCTTC.

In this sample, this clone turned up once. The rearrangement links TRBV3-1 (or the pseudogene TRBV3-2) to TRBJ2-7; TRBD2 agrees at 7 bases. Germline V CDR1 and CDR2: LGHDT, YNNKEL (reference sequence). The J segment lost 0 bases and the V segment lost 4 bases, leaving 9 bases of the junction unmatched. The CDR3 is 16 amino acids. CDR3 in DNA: TGTGCCAGCAGCCTAACTCTAGCGGTTAGCTCCTACGAGCAGTACTTC. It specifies CASSLTLAVSSYEQYF.

DNA of the CDR3: TGCAGCGTTGCCGGACTAGCGGGGATAGGTAATGAGCAGTTCTTC. It translates to CSVAGLAGIGNEQFF. V usage is TRBV29-1 and J usage is TRBJ2-1; 12 bases are shared with TRBD2. With 4 bases clipped from V and 7 bases from J, the junction kept 8 bases outside the gene matches. Germline assignment: CDR1 SQVTM and CDR2 ANQGSEA. CDR3 size: 15 residues.

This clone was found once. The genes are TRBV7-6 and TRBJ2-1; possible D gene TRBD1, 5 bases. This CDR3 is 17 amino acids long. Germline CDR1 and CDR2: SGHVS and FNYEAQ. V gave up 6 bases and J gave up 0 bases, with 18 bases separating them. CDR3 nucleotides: TGTGCCAGCAGTGCGACAGCTGACCCGAGCTCCTACAATGAGCAGTTCTTC. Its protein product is CASSATADPSSYNEQFF.

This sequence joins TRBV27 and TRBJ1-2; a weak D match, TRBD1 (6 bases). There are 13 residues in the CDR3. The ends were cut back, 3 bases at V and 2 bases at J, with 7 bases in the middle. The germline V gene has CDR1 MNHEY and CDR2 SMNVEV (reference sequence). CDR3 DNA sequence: TGTGCCAGCAGTTTCACAGGGAACTATGGCTACACCTTC. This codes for CASSFTGNYGYTF.

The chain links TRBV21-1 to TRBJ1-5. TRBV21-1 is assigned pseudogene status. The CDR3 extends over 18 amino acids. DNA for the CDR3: TGTGCCAGCAGCCTTCAGGAGGGCCGTCTTTTTAGCAATCAGCCCCAGCATTTT. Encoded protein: CASSLQEGRLFSNQPQHF.

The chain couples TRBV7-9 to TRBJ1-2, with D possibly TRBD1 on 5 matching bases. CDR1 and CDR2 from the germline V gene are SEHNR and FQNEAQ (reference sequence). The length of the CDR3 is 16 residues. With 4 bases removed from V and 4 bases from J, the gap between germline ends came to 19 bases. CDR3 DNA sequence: TGTGCCAGCAGCTCTCTCGCTCTGGGGGAGGTCTATGGCTACACCTTC. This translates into CASSSLALGEVYGYTF.

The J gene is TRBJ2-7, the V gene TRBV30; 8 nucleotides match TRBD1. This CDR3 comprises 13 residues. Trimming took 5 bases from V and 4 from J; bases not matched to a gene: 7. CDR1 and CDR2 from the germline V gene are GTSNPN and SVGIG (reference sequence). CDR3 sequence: CAWAGTGIYEQYF. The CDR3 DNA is TGTGCCTGGGCCGGGACAGGAATATACGAGCAGTACTTC.

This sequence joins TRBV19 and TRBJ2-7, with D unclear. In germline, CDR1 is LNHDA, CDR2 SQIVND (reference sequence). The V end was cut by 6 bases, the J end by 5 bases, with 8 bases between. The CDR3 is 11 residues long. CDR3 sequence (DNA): TGTGCCAGTAGCGCTGGAGACGAGCAGTACTTC. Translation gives CASSAGDEQYF.

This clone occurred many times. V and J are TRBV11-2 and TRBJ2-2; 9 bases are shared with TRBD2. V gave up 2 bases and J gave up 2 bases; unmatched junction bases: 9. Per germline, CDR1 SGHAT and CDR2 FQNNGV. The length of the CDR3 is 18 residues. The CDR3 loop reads CASSLREAGGHNTGELFF. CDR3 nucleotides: TGTGCCAGCAGCTTAAGGGAAGCGGGAGGCCATAACACCGGGGAGCTGTTTTTT.

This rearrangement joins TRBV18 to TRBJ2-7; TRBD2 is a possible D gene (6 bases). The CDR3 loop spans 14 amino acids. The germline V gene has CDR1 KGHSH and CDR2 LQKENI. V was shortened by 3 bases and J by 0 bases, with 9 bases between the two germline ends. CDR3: CASSPGGPSYEQYF. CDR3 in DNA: TGTGCCAGCTCACCGGGGGGACCCTCCTACGAGCAGTACTTC. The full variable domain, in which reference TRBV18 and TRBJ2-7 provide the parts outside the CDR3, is NAGVMQNPRHLVRRRGQEARLRCSPMKGHSHVYWYRQLPEEGLKFMVYLQKENIIDESGMPKERFSAEFPKEGPSILRIQQVVRGDSAAYFCASSPGGPSYEQYFGPGTRLTVT.

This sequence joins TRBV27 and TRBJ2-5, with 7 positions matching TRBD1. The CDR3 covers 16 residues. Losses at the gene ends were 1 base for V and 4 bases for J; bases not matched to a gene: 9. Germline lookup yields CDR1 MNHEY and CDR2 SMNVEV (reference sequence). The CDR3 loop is CASSLFGPGGRETQYF. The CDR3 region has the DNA TGTGCCAGCAGTTTATTTGGGCCAGGGGGTCGAGAGACCCAGTACTTC.

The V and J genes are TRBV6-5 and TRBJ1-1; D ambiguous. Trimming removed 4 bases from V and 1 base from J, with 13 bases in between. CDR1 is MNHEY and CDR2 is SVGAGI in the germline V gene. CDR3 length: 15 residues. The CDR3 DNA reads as TGTGCCAGCAGTTCTGGGGAGGGATGGAACACTGAAGCTTTCTTT. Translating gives CASSSGEGWNTEAFF.

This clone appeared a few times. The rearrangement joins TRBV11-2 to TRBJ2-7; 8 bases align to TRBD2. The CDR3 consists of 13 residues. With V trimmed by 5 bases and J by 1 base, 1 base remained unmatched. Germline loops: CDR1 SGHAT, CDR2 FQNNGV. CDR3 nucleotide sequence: TGTGCCAGCAGCCCGGGAGGGTCCTACGAGCAGTACTTC. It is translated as CASSPGGSYEQYF.

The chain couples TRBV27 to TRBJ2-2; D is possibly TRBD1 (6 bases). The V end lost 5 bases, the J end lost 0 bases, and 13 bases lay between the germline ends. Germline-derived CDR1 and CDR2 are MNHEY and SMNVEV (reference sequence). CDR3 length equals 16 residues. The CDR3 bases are TGTGCCAGCAGTCCCCGGGACATCGCGAACACCGGGGAGCTGTTTTTT. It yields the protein CASSPRDIANTGELFF.

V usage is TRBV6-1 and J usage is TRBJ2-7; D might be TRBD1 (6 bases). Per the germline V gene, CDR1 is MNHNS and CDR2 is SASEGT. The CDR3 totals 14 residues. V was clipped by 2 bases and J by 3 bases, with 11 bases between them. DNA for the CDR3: TGTGCCAGCAGTGAACGCCAGGGGCACTACGAGCAGTACTTC. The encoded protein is CASSERQGHYEQYF.

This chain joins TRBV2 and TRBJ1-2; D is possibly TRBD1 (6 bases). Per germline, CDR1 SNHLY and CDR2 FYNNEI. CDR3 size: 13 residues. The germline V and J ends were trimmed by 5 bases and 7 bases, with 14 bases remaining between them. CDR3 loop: CASSTGGAGGYTF. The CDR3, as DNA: TGTGCCAGCAGTACGGGGGGGGCAGGTGGCTACACCTTC.

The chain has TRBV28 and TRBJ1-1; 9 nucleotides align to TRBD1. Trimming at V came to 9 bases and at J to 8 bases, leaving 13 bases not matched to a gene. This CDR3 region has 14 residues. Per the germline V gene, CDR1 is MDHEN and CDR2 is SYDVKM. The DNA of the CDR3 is TGTGCCAGTCATTCCGGGACAGGGTGGTCCGAAGCTTTCTTT. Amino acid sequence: CASHSGTGWSEAFF. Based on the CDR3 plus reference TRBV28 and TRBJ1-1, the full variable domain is DVKVTQSSRYLVKRTGEKVFLECVQDMDHENMFWYRQDPGLGLRLIYFSYDVKMKEKGDIPEGYSVSREKKERFSLILESASTNQTSMYLCASHSGTGWSEAFFGQGTRLTVV.